What follows are 9 T cell receptor beta chains derived from one specimen sequenced in a study of blood T cells in healthy people across ages (dated by TCRdb to between 2014 and 2017). Receptor amplification or capture employed 5' RACE. Sequencing relied on an Illumina HiSeq 2500. A second PCR of about 7 to 12 cycles was run with a J-beta primer mix and a sample-barcoded 5' primer. TCRdb trimmed public reads at Q25 via fastp, called clones via MiXCR and kept in-frame beta chains. Every CDR3 protein is listed once, alongside the most common genes and DNA of its rows. For this sample there are around 1,000,000 distinct CDR3 sequences; about 23% appear just once. 0.65% to 0.95% of the sample is in the top ten clones. The same data also went into a second study, on T cells of mothers and their children.

Sequenced input: blood. These receptors were collected from a girl aged 2 to 10 in good health.

The V gene is TRBV25-1, the J gene TRBJ2-1; no clear D gene. Trimming removed 0 bases at V and 9 bases at J, with 3 bases between. The germline V gene has CDR1 MGHDK and CDR2 SYGVNS. CDR3 length: 11 residues. The CDR3 reads CASSEYSEQFF. CDR3 nucleotide sequence: TGTGCCAGCAGTGAATATAGTGAGCAGTTCTTC.

This sequence joins TRBV12-3 or TRBV12-4 and TRBJ1-2; 8 positions match TRBD1. Unmatched junction bases numbered 7, after V lost 6 bases and J lost 1 base. The CDR3 has 15 residues. CDR3 nucleotides: TGTGCCAGCAGCTCGGACAGGGCTTTTAACTATGGCTACACCTTC. It yields the protein CASSSDRAFNYGYTF.

The CDR3 sequence: CASSLVGALYYGYTF. DNA of the CDR3: TGTGCCAGCAGCTTAGTAGGGGCGCTATACTATGGCTACACCTTC. The chain is built from TRBV7-2 and TRBJ1-2, with D perhaps matching TRBD1 (5 bases). CDR1 is SGHTA and CDR2 is FQGNSA in the germline V gene. CDR3 length: 15 residues. The germline V and J ends were trimmed by 1 base and 3 bases, with 12 bases remaining between them.

This chain uses TRBV6-6 with TRBJ2-5; D may be TRBD1 or TRBD2 (6 bases each). The DNA end is more similar to TRBJ2-7, so the J call may be wrong. Germline V gives CDR1 MNHNY, CDR2 SVGAGI (reference sequence). The CDR3 runs 12 residues. The CDR3 loop reads CASEGGGYEQYF. The CDR3 bases are TGTGCCTCGGAGGGGGGCGGGTACGAGCAGTACTTC.

This clonotype was seen a few times. The chain uses TRBV20-1 and TRBJ1-1, with D tentatively TRBD1 (5 bases). CDR3 size: 14 residues. Germline values: CDR1 DFQATT, CDR2 SNEGSKA (reference sequence). The V and J ends lost 6 bases and 5 bases respectively, with 19 bases between them. The CDR3 loop is CSAYRRGARTEAFF. The CDR3 coding sequence is TGCAGTGCCTACAGGAGGGGCGCTAGAACTGAAGCTTTCTTT.

This chain connects TRBV11-1 to TRBJ2-1, with TRBD2 matching 8 bases. V shed 5 bases and J 4 bases; nucleotides not matched to a gene: 10. The CDR3 totals 16 residues. Germline V gives CDR1 SGHAT, CDR2 FQDESV (reference sequence). This CDR3 reads CASSDLLAEAYNEQFF. The CDR3 region has the DNA TGTGCCAGCAGCGACCTACTAGCGGAGGCATACAATGAGCAGTTCTTC.

This sequence joins TRBV7-9 and TRBJ2-3; the D gene is possibly TRBD1 (5 bases). CDR1 and CDR2 (germline): SEHNR, FQNEAQ (reference sequence). V was pared by 5 bases and J by 3 bases, with 15 bases between. This CDR3 spans 15 amino acids. CDR3 bases: TGTGCCAGCAGCCCCTCGCAGGGCGATACAGATACGCAGTATTTT. As protein: CASSPSQGDTDTQYF.

The chain joins TRBV7-3 to TRBJ2-3; TRBD2 matches at 7 bases. Germline CDR1 reads SGHTA; CDR2 reads FQGTGA. With V trimmed by 6 bases and J by 9 bases, 12 bases remained unmatched. The CDR3 runs 14 residues. This chain's CDR3 is CASRRVAGDGTQYF. The CDR3 region has the DNA TGTGCCAGCAGGAGGGTGGCGGGAGACGGCACGCAGTATTTT.

The chain joins TRBV20-1 to TRBJ2-7; no firm D call. Germline V gene lookup returns CDR1 DFQATT and CDR2 SNEGSKA (reference sequence). V shed 5 bases and J shed 2 bases, with 16 bases lying between them. The CDR3 consists of 14 residues. The CDR3 region has the DNA TGCAGTGCTCGCCTGTCTGGGTTGGCCTACGAGCAGTACTTC. This translates into CSARLSGLAYEQYF.